These 21 T cell receptor beta chains came from one sample sequenced in a study of T cells in Graves' hyperthyroidism and ophthalmopathy. The TCR beta CDR3 regions underwent amplification using RNA transcripts as the source. Initially, a first-round RT-PCR of the TCR CDR3 employed the HTBI primer set. TCRdb reanalysed the multiplex PCR reads using MiXCR and keeps one entry per CDR3 protein. Of 550,000 to 650,000 distinct CDR3 sequences listed, roughly 14% were seen once; the top ten hold less than 6%. What was sequenced was blood. The receptors were sampled from a young woman with Graves' hyperthyroidism that later progressed to Graves' ophthalmopathy.

This clonotype was counted a few times. It may be a read error: a sequence one base away is much more abundant. The rearrangement links TRBV13 to TRBJ2-1, with a tentative D call TRBD2 (6 bases). CDR3 length equals 15 residues. Per germline, CDR1 PRHDT and CDR2 FYEKMQ (reference sequence). V lost 5 bases and J 3 bases, leaving 14 bases between the germline ends. The CDR3 region is CASSKRDSRYNEQFF. DNA of the CDR3: TGTGCCAGCAGCAAGAGGGACTCGCGCTACAATGAGCAGTTCTTC.

This clonotype was seen at least ten times. This chain connects TRBV9 to TRBJ2-3; the D is unclear. Germline-derived CDR1 and CDR2 are SGDLS and YYNGEE. This CDR3 contains 15 residues. The V end lost 0 bases, the J end lost 3 bases, and 11 bases lay between the germline ends. The CDR3 spells CASSVEMRGTDTQYF. The CDR3 DNA follows: TGTGCCAGCAGCGTAGAAATGCGAGGAACAGATACGCAGTATTTT.

Of note for this clonotype: A much larger clone differs by one base, so this may be a read error. J is TRBJ2-7 and V is TRBV3-1; 9 bases agree with TRBD1. This CDR3 comprises 14 residues. Germline V CDR1 and CDR2: LGHDT, YNNKEL (reference sequence). The CDR3 DNA follows: TGTGCCATCAGCCACGCCGGACAGGGGTCCGAGCAGTACTTC. Protein sequence: CAISHAGQGSEQYF.

The table lists this clonotype with many counts. The V and J genes are TRBV6-1 and TRBJ2-2; TRBD1 is a possible D gene (6 bases). Trimming pared 5 bases from V and 6 bases from J, leaving 10 bases between. Germline CDR1 and CDR2: MNHNS and SASEGT. CDR3 length: 13 residues. CDR3 sequence (DNA): TGTGCCAGCAGTTACAGGGACGCCGGGGAGCTGTTTTTT. Its protein product is CASSYRDAGELFF.

This clonotype was picked up a small number of times. The chain employs TRBV6-1 and TRBJ1-6; D is perhaps TRBD1 (5 bases). The CDR3 loop spans 16 amino acids. V lost 0 bases and J 13 bases, leaving 19 bases between the germline ends. From germline, CDR1 is MNHNS and CDR2 SASEGT. CDR3 sequence reads: CASSEALIGAASPLHF. DNA for the CDR3: TGTGCCAGCAGTGAAGCGCTTATAGGGGCAGCATCCCCCCTCCACTTT.

This clonotype showed up many times. Here the CDR3 DNA reads TGTGCCAGCAGCCCAGCCGGGCAGGGGATTCAGCCCCAGCATTTT. This encodes CASSPAGQGIQPQHF. This rearrangement joins TRBV3-1 to TRBJ1-5; maybe TRBD1 (6 bases). Trimming removed 4 bases at V and 6 bases at J, with 16 bases between. In germline, CDR1 is LGHDT, CDR2 YNNKEL (reference sequence). This CDR3 has 15 residues.

This sequence joins TRBV12-5 and TRBJ2-7; D call uncertain. Trimming stripped 2 bases from V and 3 bases from J, with 11 bases between. Germline CDR1 LGHNT, CDR2 FRNRAP. The CDR3 extends over 14 amino acids. The CDR3 protein is CASGLKEFDYEQYF. The CDR3 nucleotides are TGTGCTAGTGGTTTGAAGGAGTTCGACTACGAGCAGTACTTC.

This clonotype was counted at least ten times. V gene TRBV27 combines with J gene TRBJ2-7, with TRBD2 matching over 7 bases. Germline lookup yields CDR1 MNHEY and CDR2 SMNVEV (reference sequence). This CDR3 has 12 amino acids. With V trimmed by 3 bases and J by 7 bases, 3 bases remained unmatched. CDR3 in amino acids: CASSFTGGEQYF. The CDR3 DNA sequence: TGTGCCAGCAGTTTCACCGGGGGGGAGCAGTACTTC.

V usage is TRBV24-1 and J usage is TRBJ2-1; TRBD2 aligns across 8 bases. The CDR3 runs to 18 residues. Trimming at V came to 5 bases and at J to 0 bases, leaving 11 bases not matched to a gene. Germline V CDR1 and CDR2: KGHDR, SFDVKD. CDR3 protein: CATSGALAGLSSYNEQFF. The CDR3 region has the DNA TGTGCCACCAGTGGGGCGTTAGCGGGACTGAGCTCCTACAATGAGCAGTTCTTC.

This clonotype was counted ten times or more. The chain has TRBV30 and TRBJ2-1; D perhaps matches TRBD1 (6 bases). CDR1 is GTSNPN, CDR2 SVGIG, per germline (reference sequence). The CDR3 has 13 amino acids. Trimming left V 5 bases short and J 9 bases short, with 17 bases between. The CDR3 DNA sequence: TGTGCCTGGCTGGGGCTTAGCAGGGGTGAGCAGTTCTTC. Translation: CAWLGLSRGEQFF.

There are many counts of this clonotype. This sequence joins TRBV12-5 and TRBJ1-5; D may be TRBD1 (5 bases). The CDR3 loop spans 12 amino acids. Trimming cost V 6 bases and J 5 bases, with 8 bases left between them. CDR1 and CDR2 (germline): LGHNT, FRNRAP. The CDR3 reads CASGRGDQPQHF. The CDR3 DNA reads TGTGCTAGTGGGAGGGGTGATCAGCCCCAGCATTTT.

This clonotype has at least ten counts. V and J are TRBV24-1 and TRBJ2-1, with 15 bases matching TRBD2. With V trimmed by 0 bases and J by 14 bases, 7 bases remained unmatched. The CDR3 totals 16 residues. Germline assignment: CDR1 KGHDR and CDR2 SFDVKD. Here the CDR3 reads CATSDLRRTSGRGKFF. CDR3 sequence (DNA): TGTGCCACCAGTGATTTGCGGAGGACTAGCGGGAGGGGGAAGTTCTTC.

This clonotype appeared a few times. CDR3 residues: CASTLTGWGNQPQHF. DNA of the CDR3: TGTGCCAGTACCTTGACAGGGTGGGGCAATCAGCCCCAGCATTTT. V and J are TRBV19 and TRBJ1-5, with 7 bases lining up with TRBD1. Trimming removed 7 bases from V and 2 bases from J; junction bases left unmatched: 8. Germline-derived CDR1 and CDR2 are LNHDA and SQIVND (reference sequence). The length of the CDR3 is 15 residues. The complete variable domain, with remaining parts taken from reference TRBV19 and TRBJ1-5, reads DGGITQSPKYLFRKEGQNVTLSCEQNLNHDAMYWYRQDPGQGLRLIYYSQIVNDFQKGDIAEGYSVSREKKESFPLTVTSAQKNPTAFYLCASTLTGWGNQPQHFGDGTRLSIL.

This clonotype was found many times. The chain combines TRBV30 with TRBJ2-5; TRBD2 agrees at 7 bases. CDR1 GTSNPN and CDR2 SVGIG come from the germline V gene (reference sequence). CDR3 length: 13 amino acids. After removal of 0 bases from V and 5 bases from J, the junction contained 3 bases not matched to a gene. CDR3 in amino acids: CAWSVGGSETQYF. For the CDR3, the DNA is TGTGCCTGGAGTGTAGGCGGGAGTGAGACCCAGTACTTC.

This clonotype occurred once. This chain connects TRBV12-3 or TRBV12-4 to TRBJ2-5; 9 nucleotides line up with TRBD2. V lost 5 bases to trimming and J lost 4 bases; unmatched junction nucleotides: 14. The CDR3 covers 17 residues. The CDR3 DNA reads TGTGCCAGCAGTCTACTAGGGGCTAGCGGGATACGAGAGACCCAGTACTTC. Residues: CASSLLGASGIRETQYF.

This clonotype has at least ten counts. V is TRBV6-1 and J is TRBJ1-5, with D uncertain. Germline values: CDR1 MNHNS, CDR2 SASEGT. Trimming removed 5 bases from V and 6 bases from J, with 20 bases in between. CDR3 size: 16 residues. In nucleotides, the CDR3 is TGTGCCAGCAGTAGCTCAGAGGGTACGCTCGGTCAGCCCCAGCATTTT. Translation: CASSSSEGTLGQPQHF.

The rearrangement links TRBV30 to TRBJ2-7, with 9 bases lining up with TRBD2. The CDR3 has 15 residues. Germline-derived CDR1 and CDR2 are GTSNPN and SVGIG (reference sequence). Unmatched junction bases numbered 7, after V lost 4 bases and J lost 0 bases. This CDR3 reads CAWNFPSGASYEQYF. CDR3 sequence (DNA): TGTGCCTGGAATTTTCCTAGCGGGGCCTCCTACGAGCAGTACTTC.

The chain links TRBV6-1 to TRBJ1-1, with D unresolved. This CDR3 has 14 residues. CDR1 and CDR2 (germline): MNHNS, SASEGT. V dropped 6 bases and J dropped 1 base, with 12 bases sitting between them. The CDR3 coding sequence is TGTGCCAGCAGCCCCTCCCGGGAGAACACTGAAGCTTTCTTT. Protein: CASSPSRENTEAFF.

The chain recombines TRBV4-1 with TRBJ2-7, with D possibly TRBD2 on 6 matching bases. V lost 0 bases, J lost 1 base, and 10 bases lay in between. Germline CDR1 MGHRA, CDR2 YSYEKL. This CDR3 comprises 15 residues. The DNA of the CDR3 is TGCGCCAGCAGCCAAGACACGGGGGAGTCCTACGAGCAGTACTTC. This sequence encodes CASSQDTGESYEQYF.

This clonotype was seen many times. The chain joins TRBV20-1 to TRBJ2-3; D is perhaps TRBD2 (6 bases). Germline lookup yields CDR1 DFQATT and CDR2 SNEGSKA (reference sequence). Trimming took off 5 bases at V and 3 bases at J, with 12 bases between the two ends. This CDR3 region has 13 residues. In nucleotides, the CDR3 is TGCAGTGCTCTCCTCGGGGGAACAGATACGCAGTATTTT. This sequence encodes CSALLGGTDTQYF.

This clonotype was seen many times. The rearrangement uses TRBV5-7 and TRBJ2-1; TRBD2 matches at 10 bases. TRBV5-7 is an ORF for which the function is uncertain. This CDR3 contains 14 residues. Germline trimming cut 4 bases from V and 6 bases from J; bases unmatched to any gene: 4. CDR3 in DNA: TGTGCCAGCAGCCTAGCGGGAGCTATCAATGAGCAGTTCTTC. Amino acid sequence: CASSLAGAINEQFF.